Listed here is a single T cell receptor beta chain. In the authors' methods: The assay estimated nucleated cells by amplifying reference gene primers. Libraries were prepared by immunoSEQ multiplex PCR; TCRdb keeps only in-frame clonotypes and omits some of them. The V and J calls and the clone size are those of that table, but D and trimming were determined from the DNA. The sample records more than 110,000 clones, around 89% being singletons. This sample was included in a study of blood T cell repertoires in COVID-19. Study as a whole: Specimens from acute and convalescent COVID-19 originated in the United States, Italy and Spain. Sample material is recorded as cDNA or gDNA derived from T cells, B-cell-depleted T cells, or PBMCs.

Looked up from germline, CDR1 is SGHKS and CDR2 is YYEKEE (reference sequence). V dropped 4 bases and J dropped 9; count of bases not matched to a gene: 8. The CDR3 spans 15 residues. This TCR came from a man in his 60s with active or convalescent COVID-19. Material for sequencing was peripheral blood. The V call is TRBV5-5, the J call TRBJ2-1; 12 bases are shared with TRBD2. DNA for the CDR3: TGTGCCAGCAGCCGGACTAGCGGGGCCTTTGGTGAGCAGTTCTTC. Translated: CASSRTSGAFGEQFF.